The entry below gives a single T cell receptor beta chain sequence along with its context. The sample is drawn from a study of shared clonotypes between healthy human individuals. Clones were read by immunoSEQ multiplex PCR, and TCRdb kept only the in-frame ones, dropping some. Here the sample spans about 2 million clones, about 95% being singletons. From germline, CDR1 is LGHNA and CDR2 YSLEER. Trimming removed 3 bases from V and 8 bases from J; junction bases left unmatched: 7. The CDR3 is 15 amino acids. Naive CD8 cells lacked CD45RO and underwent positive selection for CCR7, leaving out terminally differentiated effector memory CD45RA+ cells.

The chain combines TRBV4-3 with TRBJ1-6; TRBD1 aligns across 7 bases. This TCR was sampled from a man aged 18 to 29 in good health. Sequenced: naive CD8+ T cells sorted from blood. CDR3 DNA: TGCGCCAGCAGCCATATTGGGACAGCTGATTCACCCCTCCACTTT. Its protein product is CASSHIGTADSPLHF.